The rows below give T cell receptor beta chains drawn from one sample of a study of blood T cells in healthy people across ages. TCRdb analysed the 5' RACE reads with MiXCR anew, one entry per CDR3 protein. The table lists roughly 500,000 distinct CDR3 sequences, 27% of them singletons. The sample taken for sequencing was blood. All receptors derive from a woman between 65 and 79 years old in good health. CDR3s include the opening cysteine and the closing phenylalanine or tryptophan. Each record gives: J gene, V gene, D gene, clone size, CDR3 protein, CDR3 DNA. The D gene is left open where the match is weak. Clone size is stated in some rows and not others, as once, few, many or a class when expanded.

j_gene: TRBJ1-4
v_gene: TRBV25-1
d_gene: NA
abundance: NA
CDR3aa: CASSFPRSGNEKLFF
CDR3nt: TGTGCCAGCAGTTTTCCCCGCAGCGGTAATGAAAAACTGTTTTTT

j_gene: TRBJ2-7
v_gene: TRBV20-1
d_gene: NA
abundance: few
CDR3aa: CSAPDSLPGAGEQYF
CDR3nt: TGCAGTGCCCCGGATTCCCTCCCAGGGGCGGGCGAGCAGTACTTC

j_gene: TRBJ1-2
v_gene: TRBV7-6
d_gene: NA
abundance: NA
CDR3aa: CASSSFPGQEDGYTF
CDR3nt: TGTGCCAGCAGCTCATTTCCGGGACAAGAGGATGGCTACACCTTC

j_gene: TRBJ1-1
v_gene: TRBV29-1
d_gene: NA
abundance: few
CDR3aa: CSVRRGFTEAFF
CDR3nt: TGCAGCGTACGGAGGGGTTTCACTGAAGCTTTCTTT

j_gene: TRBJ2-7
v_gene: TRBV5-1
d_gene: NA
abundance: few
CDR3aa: CASSLEADYEQYF
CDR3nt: TGCGCCAGCAGCTTGGAGGCAGATTACGAGCAGTACTTC

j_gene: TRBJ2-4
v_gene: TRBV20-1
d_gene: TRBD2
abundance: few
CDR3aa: CSARERAGGLLNIQYF
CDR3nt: TGCAGTGCTAGAGAAAGAGCGGGGGGGCTCTTAAACATTCAGTACTTC

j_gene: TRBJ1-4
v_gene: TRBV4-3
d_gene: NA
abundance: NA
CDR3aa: CASSQEFGRATNEKLFF
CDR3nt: TGCGCCAGCAGCCAAGAATTTGGACGTGCAACTAATGAAAAACTGTTTTTT

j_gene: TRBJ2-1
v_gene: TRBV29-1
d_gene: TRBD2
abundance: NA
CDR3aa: CSVRTSGGARTNNEQFF
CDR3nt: TGCAGCGTCCGGACTAGCGGGGGGGCTAGAACAAACAATGAGCAGTTCTTC

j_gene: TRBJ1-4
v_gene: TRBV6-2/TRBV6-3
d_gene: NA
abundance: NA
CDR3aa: CASSYSGTRTNEKLFF
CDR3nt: TGTGCCAGCAGTTACTCAGGGACACGGACAAATGAAAAACTGTTTTTT

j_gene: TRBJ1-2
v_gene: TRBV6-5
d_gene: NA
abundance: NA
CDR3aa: CASSSQGTYGYTF
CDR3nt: TGTGCCAGCAGTTCCCAGGGAACCTATGGCTACACCTTC